These T cell receptor beta chains were read from a single sample in a study of cytomegalovirus exposure and HLA in healthy donors. Using immunoSEQ multiplex PCR, the repertoire was profiled, and TCRdb retains in-frame clones only, with some absent. The top ten clones hold about 2.2% of a sample with 150,000 to 200,000 clones, roughly four fifths of them seen once. Sequenced: PBMCs. The receptor source for this set is a woman aged 25 to 39 in good health and CMV-seronegative. Both conserved end residues are part of each CDR3. Each record gives: J gene, CDR3 length, clone size, V gene, D gene, CDR3 protein, CDR3 DNA. D genes are given only for firm matches. Expanded clones are given a class, and other clones once, few, many or no size at all.

>TRBJ2-1|18|.|TRBV18|TRBD2
CASSPRKLAGGVGGEQFF
TGTGCCAGCTCACCACGGAAGCTAGCGGGGGGGGTAGGTGGTGAGCAGTTCTTC
>TRBJ2-7|14|.|TRBV5-6|TRBD2
CASWEGGGSYEQYF
TGTGCCAGCTGGGAGGGCGGGGGATCCTACGAGCAGTACTTC
>TRBJ1-2|16|.|TRBV5-1|.
CASSLAGLGRRLGYTF
TGCGCCAGCAGCTTGGCGGGTTTGGGCAGGAGGTTGGGCTACACCTTC
>TRBJ2-2|15|.|TRBV7-9|TRBD1
CASSSTGVGTGELFF
TGTGCCAGCAGCTCGACAGGGGTGGGAACCGGGGAGCTGTTTTTT
>TRBJ2-7|11|.|TRBV19|TRBD1
CASRTGVEQYF
TGTGCCAGTAGAACAGGGGTCGAGCAGTACTTC
>TRBJ1-2|15|.|TRBV28|.
CASMDPTGPHYGYTF
TGTGCCAGCATGGACCCAACAGGGCCCCACTATGGCTACACCTTC
>TRBJ2-1|15|.|TRBV5-1|.
CASSPGREGADEQFF
TGCGCCAGCAGCCCAGGTCGGGAGGGGGCCGATGAGCAGTTCTTC
>TRBJ2-7|13|.|TRBV19|.
CASSNQGIYEQYF
TGTGCCAGTAGTAACCAGGGGATCTACGAGCAGTACTTC
>TRBJ2-1|15|.|TRBV6-1|TRBD2
CASSPSGRRYNEQFF
TGTGCCAGCAGTCCTAGCGGGAGGCGCTACAATGAGCAGTTCTTC
>TRBJ1-5|15|.|TRBV7-2|.
CASSLGDSLNQPQHF
TGTGCCAGCAGCTTAGGTGACTCCCTCAATCAGCCCCAGCATTTT
>TRBJ2-1|15|.|TRBV19|TRBD2
CASRLAGGIYNEQFF
TGTGCCAGTCGACTAGCGGGAGGGATCTACAATGAGCAGTTCTTC
>TRBJ1-5|12|.|TRBV15|.
CATSRDTQPQHF
TGTGCCACCAGCAGGGACACTCAGCCCCAGCATTTT
>TRBJ2-1|17|.|TRBV7-9|TRBD2
CASSLTSGTHSYNEQFF
TGTGCCAGCAGCTTAACTAGCGGGACTCACTCCTACAATGAGCAGTTCTTC
>TRBJ1-5|13|.|TRBV19|.
CASSLQGNQPQHF
TGTGCCAGTAGTTTGCAGGGGAATCAGCCCCAGCATTTT
>TRBJ1-2|12|.|TRBV6-5|TRBD1
CASSYRDRGYTF
TGTGCCAGCAGTTACCGGGACAGGGGCTACACCTTC
>TRBJ2-1|17|.|TRBV14|TRBD1
CASSLYRGPSSYNEQFF
TGTGCCAGCAGCCTCTACAGGGGGCCGAGCTCCTACAATGAGCAGTTCTTC
>TRBJ2-7|14|.|TRBV5-6|TRBD1
CASSRTGDTYEQYF
TGTGCCAGCAGCCGGACAGGGGATACCTACGAGCAGTACTTC
>TRBJ2-1|12|.|TRBV6-5|.
CASSQVNNEQFF
TGTGCCAGCAGTCAGGTGAACAATGAGCAGTTCTTC
>TRBJ2-2|17|.|TRBV18|.
CASSPQQGIWGTGELFF
TGTGCCAGCTCACCACAACAGGGAATCTGGGGCACCGGGGAGCTGTTTTTT
>TRBJ2-7|18|.|TRBV25-1|TRBD2
CASSGRRAGGLYDYEQYF
TGTGCCAGCAGTGGGCGTCGGGCGGGAGGACTCTATGACTACGAGCAGTACTTC
>TRBJ2-3|16|.|TRBV7-9|.
CASSLPTGFSTDTQYF
TGTGCCAGCAGCTTGCCAACGGGGTTTAGCACAGATACGCAGTATTTT
>TRBJ2-6|17|.|TRBV28|.
CASSPAALGTGANVLTF
TGTGCCAGCAGCCCCGCGGCGTTAGGTACAGGGGCCAACGTCCTGACTTTC
>TRBJ2-4|12|few|TRBV21-1|.
CASPPRESIQYF
TGTGCCAGCCCCCCAAGAGAAAGCATTCAGTACTTC
>TRBJ1-5|15|.|TRBV7-2|TRBD1
CASSSGTGVGQPQHF
TGTGCCAGCAGCAGTGGGACAGGGGTGGGTCAGCCCCAGCATTTT
>TRBJ2-2|15|.|TRBV7-9|.
CASSLGRENTGELFF
TGTGCCAGCAGCTTAGGGAGAGAGAACACCGGGGAGCTGTTTTTT
>TRBJ2-7|14|once|TRBV27|.
CASSQRFGSYEQYF
TGTGCCAGCAGTCAGAGGTTTGGCTCCTACGAGCAGTACTTC
>TRBJ1-1|14|.|TRBV5-4|.
CASSLDSQNTEAFF
TGTGCCAGCAGCTTGGACAGCCAGAACACTGAAGCTTTCTTT
>TRBJ1-4|13|.|TRBV4-3|TRBD1
CASSTDREKKLFF
TGCGCCAGCAGCACTGACAGGGAGAAAAAACTGTTTTTT
>TRBJ2-7|14|once|TRBV19|.
CASSSQGITYEQYF
TGTGCCAGTAGCTCACAGGGTATCACCTACGAGCAGTACTTC
>TRBJ2-3|18|.|TRBV7-6|TRBD1
CASSLLPRQGSLVDTQYF
TGTGCCAGCAGCCTTCTCCCAAGACAGGGGTCGTTAGTGGATACGCAGTATTTT
>TRBJ2-2|15|.|TRBV7-2|.
CASSYDSSSTGELFF
TGTGCCAGCAGCTACGACAGCTCGTCCACCGGGGAGCTGTTTTTT
>TRBJ2-1|13|.|TRBV12-5|.
CASASGAYNEQFF
TGTGCTAGTGCCAGCGGAGCCTACAATGAGCAGTTCTTC
>TRBJ1-2|16|.|TRBV28|.
CASTTGPELFISGYTF
TGTGCCAGCACCACAGGGCCTGAATTATTCATCTCTGGCTACACCTTC
>TRBJ1-1|17|.|TRBV19|.
CASSIVGPTGMNTEAFF
TGTGCCAGTAGTATAGTCGGGCCTACGGGAATGAACACTGAAGCTTTCTTT
>TRBJ2-7|14|.|TRBV7-8|TRBD1
CASSLGQGAYEQYF
TGTGCCAGCAGCTTAGGTCAGGGGGCCTACGAGCAGTACTTC
>TRBJ1-5|14|.|TRBV27|.
CASSYGAGVQPQHF
TGTGCCAGCAGTTATGGGGCAGGGGTTCAGCCCCAGCATTTT
>TRBJ2-3|15|.|TRBV15|TRBD1
CATSVPGQTKDTQYF
TGTGCCACCAGCGTTCCGGGACAGACAAAAGATACGCAGTATTTT
>TRBJ2-7|14|.|TRBV5-1|TRBD1
CASSRGQGSDEQYF
TGCGCCAGCAGCCGGGGACAGGGGTCCGACGAGCAGTACTTC
>TRBJ2-1|13|.|TRBV4-1|.
CASSQDRGVEQFF
TGCGCCAGCAGCCAAGACAGGGGGGTTGAGCAGTTCTTC